Following are 24 T cell receptor beta chains from one sample sequenced in a study of blood T cells in healthy people across ages. Sample-barcoded 5' priming and a J-beta primer mix drove a second PCR of about 6 to 12 cycles. One entry per CDR3 protein, called by TCRdb with MiXCR from the 5' RACE reads. This sample has more than 1 million distinct CDR3 sequences, with more than 35% found just once. The sequencing input was blood. These receptors all stem from a woman aged 60-70 years in good health.

This clonotype was detected only a few times. The chain is built from TRBV12-3 or TRBV12-4 and TRBJ2-1; tentatively, D is TRBD2 (5 bases). Matching the DNA end better, TRBJ2-7 makes the J call doubtful. The length of the CDR3 is 13 residues. CDR3 in DNA: TGTGCCAGCAGTCTGGACTCCTACAATGAGCAGTACTTC. Its translation: CASSLDSYNEQYF.

The rearrangement links TRBV20-1 to TRBJ2-6; D gene unclear. The CDR3 totals 17 residues. The V end lost 0 bases, the J end lost 0 bases, and 12 bases lay between the germline ends. CDR1 DFQATT and CDR2 SNEGSKA come from the germline V gene (reference sequence). The CDR3 DNA follows: TGCAGTGCTAGAGAGGCCCGGGCCGACTCTGGGGCCAACGTCCTGACTTTC. This encodes CSAREARADSGANVLTF.

This chain joins TRBV10-3 and TRBJ2-5; tentatively, D is TRBD2 (7 bases). The CDR3 covers 13 residues. Looked up from germline, CDR1 is ENHRY and CDR2 is SYGVKD. Between the trimmed V and J ends, which lost 3 bases and 5 bases, there was a span of 10 bases. CDR3 DNA: TGTGCCATCAGTGAAGAGGGGGGGGAGACCCAGTACTTC. Translation gives CAISEEGGETQYF.

The V call is TRBV5-1, the J call TRBJ2-3; the D call may be TRBD1 or TRBD2 (7 bases each). CDR3 length: 16 residues. The V and J ends lost 4 bases and 8 bases respectively, with 23 bases between them. Germline assignment: CDR1 SGHRS and CDR2 YFSETQ. The CDR3 here is CASSGADGRGGVTQYF. The CDR3 DNA is TGCGCCAGCAGCGGGGCCGATGGCAGGGGGGGTGTTACGCAGTATTTT. Complete variable domain (other parts from reference TRBV5-1 and TRBJ2-3): KAGVTQTPRYLIKTRGQQVTLSCSPISGHRSVSWYQQTPGQGLQFLFEYFSETQRNKGNFPGRFSGRQFSNSRSEMNVSTLELGDSALYLCASSGADGRGGVTQYFGPGTRLTVL.

CDR3 nucleotides: TGCGCCAGCGGACGGACAGGCATGAACACTGAAGCTTTCTTT. This gives the protein CASGRTGMNTEAFF. The chain joins TRBV5-1 to TRBJ1-1; 7 bases match TRBD1. CDR1 and CDR2 from the germline V gene are SGHRS and YFSETQ. CDR3 length: 14 amino acids. The V segment lost 7 bases and the J segment 0 bases; nucleotides outside the gene matches: 6.

The chain is built from TRBV2 and TRBJ1-4; D gene ambiguous. V shed 2 bases and J shed 5 bases, with 12 bases lying between them. Germline V lookup: CDR1 SNHLY, CDR2 FYNNEI. The CDR3 has 15 residues. This CDR3 is CASSEIARENEKLFF. Written as DNA, the CDR3 is TGTGCCAGCAGTGAAATTGCTAGGGAGAATGAAAAACTGTTTTTT.

The chain recombines TRBV19 with TRBJ2-5; 14 bases line up with TRBD2. The tail of the sequence fits TRBJ2-7 better, so the J call may be wrong. Germline CDR1 is LNHDA and CDR2 is SQIVND (reference sequence). The length of the CDR3 is 16 residues. CDR3 residues: CASSAGTSGSVYEQYF. The CDR3 DNA follows: TGTGCCAGTAGTGCCGGGACTAGCGGGAGTGTATACGAGCAGTACTTC.

This clonotype was found a few times. The V call is TRBV20-1, the J call TRBJ1-6, with no clear D. The CDR3 loop spans 15 amino acids. CDR1 and CDR2 from the germline V gene are DFQATT and SNEGSKA (reference sequence). Trimming pared 2 bases from V and 4 bases from J, leaving 12 bases between. Here the CDR3 reads CSARWADPYNSPLHF. The CDR3 region has the DNA TGCAGTGCTAGATGGGCAGATCCTTATAATTCACCCCTCCACTTT.

The chain recombines TRBV6-1 with TRBJ1-6; D is uncertain. V was clipped by 7 bases and J by 6 bases, with 10 bases between them. CDR1 is MNHNS, CDR2 SASEGT, per germline. This CDR3 contains 13 residues. Here the CDR3 reads CASIDLLNSPLHF. The CDR3 DNA follows: TGTGCCAGCATCGACCTCCTTAATTCACCCCTCCACTTT.

The chain is built from TRBV29-1 and TRBJ1-4; D not resolved. Germline V CDR1 and CDR2: SQVTM, ANQGSEA. Trimming took off 2 bases at V and 7 bases at J, with 14 bases between the two ends. CDR3 size: 14 residues. In DNA form, the CDR3 reads TGCAGCGTTGAAAAGAGGGAACGGGGTGAAAAACTGTTTTTT. Amino acids: CSVEKRERGEKLFF.

This clonotype was seen repeatedly, ten times or more. V is TRBV12-3 or TRBV12-4 and J is TRBJ2-2; no reliable D call. Trimming removed 3 bases at V and 6 bases at J, with 11 bases between. The CDR3 loop spans 14 amino acids. The CDR3 sequence: CASSLGWGAGELFF. DNA of the CDR3: TGTGCCAGCAGTTTGGGATGGGGTGCCGGGGAGCTGTTTTTT.

This clonotype has a handful of counts. V is TRBV4-1 and J is TRBJ2-3, with no clear D. The CDR3 has 17 residues. V shed 1 base and J shed 0 bases, with 14 bases lying between them. Germline V gives CDR1 MGHRA, CDR2 YSYEKL. The CDR3 nucleotides are TGCGCCAGCAGCCAAGTTATTACTTTGGCTAGCACAGATACGCAGTATTTT. Translation gives CASSQVITLASTDTQYF.

The table lists this clonotype with a few counts. The rearrangement links TRBV2 to TRBJ2-3, with 8 positions matching TRBD1. In germline, CDR1 is SNHLY, CDR2 FYNNEI. The trim removed 5 bases at V and 4 bases at J, leaving 8 bases unmatched. The CDR3 has 15 residues. In DNA form, the CDR3 reads TGTGCCAGCAGTACCGGACAGGGCGGGCCAGATACGCAGTATTTT. This sequence encodes CASSTGQGGPDTQYF.

This clonotype has only a few counts. The CDR3 loop is CASSEDLTGAPYEQYF. The CDR3 DNA reads TGTGCCAGCAGTGAGGACCTGACAGGGGCGCCCTACGAGCAGTACTTC. The chain joins TRBV25-1 to TRBJ2-7, with 8 bases that match TRBD1. V lost 3 bases, J lost 2 bases, and 9 bases stayed unmatched. The CDR3 has 16 residues. CDR1 is MGHDK, CDR2 SYGVNS, per germline.

This rearrangement joins TRBV29-1 to TRBJ2-1, with 10 positions matching TRBD1. The CDR3 loop spans 14 amino acids. Germline CDR1 is SQVTM and CDR2 is ANQGSEA. V lost 7 bases, J lost 12 bases, and 15 bases stayed unmatched. The CDR3 region is CSGQGAELEVRQFF. The CDR3 DNA sequence: TGCAGCGGACAGGGGGCCGAACTAGAGGTTCGGCAGTTCTTC.

The J gene is TRBJ2-3, the V gene TRBV25-1; possible D gene TRBD2, 6 bases. V was pared by 2 bases and J by 3 bases, with 15 bases between. Germline loops: CDR1 MGHDK, CDR2 SYGVNS. The length of the CDR3 is 16 residues. In DNA, the CDR3 is TGTGCCAGCAGTGAAAGAGGGCAGGCGGGGACAGATACGCAGTATTTT. Encoded protein: CASSERGQAGTDTQYF.

The sample holds one count of this clonotype. In DNA form, the CDR3 reads TGTGCCAGTATACCACGGGCCGGGACAGATTATCCCTCGAATGAGCAGTTCTTC. Residues: CASIPRAGTDYPSNEQFF. The chain uses TRBV2 and TRBJ2-1, with 7 bases aligning to TRBD1. There are 18 residues in the CDR3. Germline V CDR1 and CDR2: SNHLY, FYNNEI. The junction had 24 bases not matched to a gene; V was cut back by 9 bases and J by 7 bases. Filled out from reference TRBV2 and TRBJ2-1, the complete variable domain reads EPEVTQTPSHQVTQMGQEVILRCVPISNHLYFYWYRQILGQKVEFLVSFYNNEISEKSEIFDDQFSVERPDGSNFTLKIRSTKLEDSAMYFCASIPRAGTDYPSNEQFFGPGTRLTVL.

Only a few counts were recorded for this clonotype. The rearrangement joins TRBV7-9 to TRBJ2-1; 7 nucleotides line up with TRBD2. The length of the CDR3 is 15 residues. Germline V gene data show CDR1 as SEHNR and CDR2 as FQNEAQ (reference sequence). V gave up 7 bases and J gave up 0 bases; unmatched junction bases: 6. The CDR3 coding sequence is TGTGCCAGCACCCCTAGCGGAATCTCCTACAATGAGCAGTTCTTC. It codes for CASTPSGISYNEQFF.

J is TRBJ2-3 and V is TRBV24-1, with 7 bases fitting TRBD1. Germline CDR1 reads KGHDR; CDR2 reads SFDVKD. Trimming removed 3 bases from V and 4 bases from J; junction bases left unmatched: 9. The CDR3 length is 16 residues. In nucleotides, the CDR3 is TGTGCCACCAGTGATCCACTGACAGGGCGCGCAGATACGCAGTATTTT. It yields the protein CATSDPLTGRADTQYF.

There are many counts of this clonotype. CDR3 nucleotide sequence: TGTGCCAGCGGGAGCGGCTACGAGCAGTACTTC. It codes for CASGSGYEQYF. J is TRBJ2-7 and V is TRBV12-3 or TRBV12-4; D is possibly TRBD2 (5 bases). V was cut by 8 bases and J by 3 bases, with 8 bases left in between. The CDR3 is 11 residues long.

As for this clonotype: Its ends do not fully match the called genes, so a read error is possible. This sequence joins TRBV7-2 and TRBJ2-5; 14 bases match TRBD2. From germline, CDR1 is SGHTA and CDR2 FQGNSA. The CDR3 is made up of 18 amino acids. The CDR3 DNA follows: TGTGCCAACAGCCGACGGACTAGCGGGAGGTCGGGCCAAGAGACCCAGTACTTC. Its translation: CANSRRTSGRSGQETQYF.

This clonotype turned up a few times. J is TRBJ2-7 and V is TRBV5-1, with 9 nucleotides matching TRBD2. There are 16 residues in the CDR3. CDR1 is SGHRS, CDR2 YFSETQ, per germline. V was pared by 1 base and J by 5 bases, with 10 bases of the junction left unmatched. The CDR3 here is CASSLRPSGNIDEQYF. As DNA, the CDR3 is TGCGCCAGCAGCTTGAGACCTAGCGGGAATATCGACGAGCAGTACTTC.

J is TRBJ1-2 and V is TRBV6-2 or TRBV6-3, with 7 positions matching TRBD1. The CDR3 runs to 14 residues. J lost 5 bases, V lost 8 bases, and 11 bases had no gene match. Germline values: CDR1 MNHEY, CDR2 SVGEGT. The CDR3: CASHNDRARYGYTF. The CDR3 DNA reads TGTGCCAGCCACAACGACAGGGCGAGGTATGGCTACACCTTC.

This clonotype was counted a few times. The V call is TRBV6-5, the J call TRBJ2-3; D is tentatively TRBD1 or TRBD2 (5 bases each). Trimming shortened V by 2 bases and J by 3 bases, and 12 bases separated the two germline ends. The CDR3 spans 15 residues. The V gene's germline CDR1 is MNHEY and CDR2 SVGAGI. CDR3 DNA sequence: TGTGCCAGCAGTTACGGGGGAGTCGGAACAGATACGCAGTATTTT. Amino acids: CASSYGGVGTDTQYF.